The 5 T cell receptor beta chains below were found in one sample sequenced in a study of T cells after posttransplantation cyclophosphamide. Produced via immunoSEQ multiplex PCR; TCRdb's table is partial and in-frame only. The sample holds about 6,700 clones, and no clone turns up only once. Busulfan-fludarabine conditioning, marrow transplant, and cyclophosphamide on days +3 and +4 were administered. The sample here was PBMCs, taken after an allogeneic stem cell transplant with post-transplant cyclophosphamide. The source is a male patient aged 25-45 years who received an allogeneic stem cell transplant from an unrelated donor, was CMV-positive, and had acute and chronic GVHD. Part of the T cell pool may stem from the graft donor.

The sample holds many counts of this clone. The chain links TRBV9 to TRBJ1-2; TRBD1 aligns across 7 bases. Germline-derived CDR1 and CDR2 are SGDLS and YYNGEE. V lost 3 bases and J lost 4; bases outside the gene matches: 9. The CDR3 extends over 15 amino acids. The CDR3: CASSGLDRAVYGYTF. CDR3 in DNA: TGTGCCAGCAGCGGGCTCGACAGGGCTGTCTATGGCTACACCTTC.

This clone appeared a few times. The genes are TRBV10-3 and TRBJ2-5; TRBD1 agrees at 12 bases. The J call is doubtful: the DNA matches TRBJ2-7 better. This CDR3 comprises 16 residues. The germline gives CDR1 ENHRY, CDR2 SYGVKD. CDR3 in amino acids: CAISDPPGQGADEQYF. CDR3 DNA: TGTGCCATCAGTGACCCGCCGGGACAGGGGGCTGACGAGCAGTACTTC.

There are many counts of this clone. The chain recombines TRBV5-1 with TRBJ1-6; D is undetermined. The CDR3 sequence is 15 residues long. V was clipped by 4 bases and J by 7 bases, with 15 bases between them. Germline V gene lookup returns CDR1 SGHRS and CDR2 YFSETQ. As DNA, the CDR3 is TGCGCCAGCAGCCCGGCCATGGGAGGGAATTCACCCCTCCACTTT. Translated, it gives CASSPAMGGNSPLHF.

This clone was observed many times. This sequence joins TRBV12-5 and TRBJ1-1; the D gene is possibly TRBD1 (6 bases). The CDR3 runs to 14 residues. The V gene lost 5 bases and the J gene lost 5 bases, with 15 bases spanning the gap. Germline V gives CDR1 LGHNT, CDR2 FRNRAP. In DNA form, the CDR3 reads TGTGCTAGTGGTGAGGGACAACCCGGGACTGAAGCTTTCTTT. It yields the protein CASGEGQPGTEAFF.

There are many counts of this clone. The chain couples TRBV7-6 to TRBJ1-6; the match to TRBD1 covers 7 bases. CDR1 SGHVS and CDR2 FNYEAQ come from the germline V gene. CDR3 length: 15 residues. V shed 1 base and J 7 bases; nucleotides not matched to a gene: 4. The CDR3 here is CASSLGRGPNSPLHF. The CDR3 DNA is TGTGCCAGCAGCTTAGGTAGGGGGCCAAATTCACCCCTCCACTTT. Combining the CDR3 with reference TRBV7-6 and TRBJ1-6 gives the whole variable domain GAGVSQSPRYKVTKRGQDVALRCDPISGHVSLYWYRQALGQGPEFLTYFNYEAQQDKSGLPNDRFSAERPEGSISTLTIQRTEQRDSAMYRCASSLGRGPNSPLHFGNGTRLTVT.